This TCR beta chain was profiled in a study of blood T cell repertoires in COVID-19. Turning to the study itself: The United States, Italy and Spain provided the acute and convalescent COVID-19 samples.

Researchers sorted participants into cohorts using their self-reported clinical history. Two negative PCRs, clearance, or symptom resolution were required of recovered Cohort 3 donors. Under the authors' procedure: It was from reference gene primer amplification that nucleated cell counts were estimated. The method was immunoSEQ multiplex PCR; TCRdb's version includes in-frame clones alone and lacks a portion of them. Clone size and the V and J calls come from that table; the DNA yielded D and trimming. The top ten hold roughly 2.7% of the sample, which has roughly 200,000 clones, about 88% seen once. The CDR3 loop spans 17 amino acids. The J segment lost 4 bases and the V segment lost 5 bases, leaving 10 bases of the junction unmatched. The germline gives CDR1 SGHTA, CDR2 FQGNSA.

This receptor was taken from a young woman who had recovered from COVID-19. Input material: PBMCs or T cells enriched from blood (not recorded which). V usage is TRBV7-2 and J usage is TRBJ1-3; 11 bases fit TRBD1. For the CDR3, the DNA is TGTGCCAGCAGCCCACGGACAGGGGGCGCGGGCGGAAACACCATATATTTT. It is translated as CASSPRTGGAGGNTIYF. Combining the CDR3 with reference TRBV7-2 and TRBJ1-3 gives the whole variable domain GAGVSQSPSNKVTEKGKDVELRCDPISGHTALYWYRQSLGQGLEFLIYFQGNSAPDKSGLPSDRFSAERTGGSVSTLTIQRTQQEDSAVYLCASSPRTGGAGGNTIYFGEGSWLTVV.